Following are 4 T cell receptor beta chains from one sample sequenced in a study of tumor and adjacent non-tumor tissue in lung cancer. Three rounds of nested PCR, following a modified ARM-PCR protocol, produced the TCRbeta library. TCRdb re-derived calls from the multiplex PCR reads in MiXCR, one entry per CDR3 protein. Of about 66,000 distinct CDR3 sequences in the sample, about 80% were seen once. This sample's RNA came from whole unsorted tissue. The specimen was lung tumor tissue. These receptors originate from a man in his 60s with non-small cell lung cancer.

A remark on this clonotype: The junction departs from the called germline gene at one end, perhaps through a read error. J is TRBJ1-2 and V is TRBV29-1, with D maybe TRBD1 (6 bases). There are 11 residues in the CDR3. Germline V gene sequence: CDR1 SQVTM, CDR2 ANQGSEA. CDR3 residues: CTVPRGYGNTF. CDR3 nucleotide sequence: TGCACCGTTCCCAGGGGCTATGGTAACACCTTC.

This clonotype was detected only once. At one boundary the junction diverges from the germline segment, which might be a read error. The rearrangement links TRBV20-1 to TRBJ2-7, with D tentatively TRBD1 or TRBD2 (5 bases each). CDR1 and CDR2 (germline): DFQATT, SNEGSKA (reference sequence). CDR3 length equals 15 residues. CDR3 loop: CSTTVGTVSSYVQYF. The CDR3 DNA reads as TGCAGTACTACAGTAGGGACGGTGAGCTCCTACGTGCAGTACTTC.

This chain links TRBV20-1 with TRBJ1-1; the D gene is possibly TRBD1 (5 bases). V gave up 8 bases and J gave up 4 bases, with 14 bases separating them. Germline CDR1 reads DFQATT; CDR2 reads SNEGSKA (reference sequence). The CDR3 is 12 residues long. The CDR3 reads CSTNSRGTEAFF. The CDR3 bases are TGCAGTACCAATTCAAGGGGCACTGAAGCTTTCTTT.

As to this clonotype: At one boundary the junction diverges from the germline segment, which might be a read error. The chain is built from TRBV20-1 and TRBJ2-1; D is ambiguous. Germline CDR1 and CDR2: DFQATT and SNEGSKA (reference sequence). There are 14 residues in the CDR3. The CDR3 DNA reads TGCAGTGCTAGTGTCCTGAACTCCTATAATGAGCAGTTCTTC. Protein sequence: CSASVLNSYNEQFF.